One and the same sample provided the 10 T cell receptor beta chains below, sequenced in a study of glioma-infiltrating T cells. Using RNA template, CDR3s of TCR alpha and beta were amplified with iRepertoire arm-PCR. TCRdb reprocessed the multiplex PCR reads via MiXCR and lists one record per CDR3 protein. Of fewer than 110,000 distinct CDR3 sequences listed, around 28% are singletons. The source material was glioma tissue, nonneoplastic brain tissue, or PBMCs (not recorded which). Receptor source: a human donor with low-grade glioma or glioblastoma, undergoing nonglioma brain surgery, or in good health (not recorded which).

This clonotype was seen a few times. The chain recombines TRBV14 with TRBJ1-5; D gene unclear. The CDR3 totals 19 residues. Trimming cost V 4 bases and J 4 bases, with 26 bases left between them. The germline CDR1 and CDR2 sequences are SGHDN and FVKESK. For the CDR3, the DNA is TGTGCCAGCAGCCTTTTACAGATGTTAAGAGGCGCGGGGAATCAGCCCCAGCATTTT. It codes for CASSLLQMLRGAGNQPQHF.

Comments on this clonotype: The conserved phenylalanine or tryptophan normally closing the CDR3 is absent here, so this likely arose from a read error. Here the CDR3 DNA reads TGCAGTGCTAGTTCTCCGCGAACCTTGGGAGAGACCCAGTACTCC. This gives the protein CSASSPRTLGETQYS. The V call is TRBV20-1, the J call TRBJ2-5; no clear D gene. Trimming shortened V by 3 bases and J by 4 bases, and 18 bases separated the two germline ends. The CDR3 is 15 amino acids. Per germline, CDR1 DFQATT and CDR2 SNEGSKA (reference sequence).

The chain is built from TRBV19 and TRBJ1-5; maybe TRBD1 (5 bases). This CDR3 region has 14 residues. The germline gives CDR1 LNHDA, CDR2 SQIVND (reference sequence). The V end lost 3 bases, the J end lost 10 bases, and 16 bases lay between the germline ends. DNA for the CDR3: TGTGCCAGTAGTATGGGGCCAGGGTGGTCTCCCCAGCATTTT. It encodes CASSMGPGWSPQHF.

This clonotype came up many times. The chain employs TRBV6-1 and TRBJ2-7, with 8 bases aligning to TRBD1. The V gene end was trimmed by 5 bases and the J gene end by 1 base; junction bases not matched to a gene: 4. The CDR3 spans 14 residues. Germline assignment: CDR1 MNHNS and CDR2 SASEGT. DNA for the CDR3: TGTGCCAGCAGTATCCGGGACAGGTCCTACGAGCAGTACTTC. It is translated as CASSIRDRSYEQYF.

V is TRBV29-1 and J is TRBJ2-5; tentative D call: TRBD1 (6 bases). Germline CDR1 SQVTM, CDR2 ANQGSEA. The CDR3 is made up of 12 amino acids. Trimming removed 7 bases from V and 4 bases from J, with 13 bases in between. DNA of the CDR3: TGCAGCGGGAACAGGGAATCAGAGACCCAGTACTTC. Its protein is CSGNRESETQYF.

The chain uses TRBV14 and TRBJ2-1; D ambiguous. There are 13 residues in the CDR3. With 1 base removed from V and 9 bases from J, the gap between germline ends came to 10 bases. CDR1 and CDR2 from the germline V gene are SGHDN and FVKESK. CDR3 in amino acids: CASSQVTYGEQFF. CDR3 bases: TGTGCCAGCAGCCAAGTGACTTACGGTGAGCAGTTCTTC.

Of note for this clonotype: A much larger clone differs by one base, so this may be a read error. A read error is likely, as this CDR3 ends without the conserved phenylalanine or tryptophan. The chain recombines TRBV20-1 with TRBJ2-7; D unresolved. The V and J ends lost 1 base and 3 bases respectively, with 4 bases between them. Germline loops: CDR1 DFQATT, CDR2 SNEGSKA (reference sequence). The CDR3 spans 11 residues. The CDR3 is CSARVGYEQYS. CDR3 DNA sequence: TGCAGTGCTAGAGTAGGCTACGAGCAGTACTCC.

This clonotype was counted ten times or more. The chain employs TRBV4-3 and TRBJ2-1; either TRBD1 or TRBD2 may supply D (6 bases each). Trimming stripped 0 bases from V and 7 bases from J, with 16 bases between. CDR3 length equals 16 residues. Germline V CDR1 and CDR2: LGHNA, YSLEER. The CDR3 DNA is TGCGCCAGCAGCCAAGATTTAACGGGGGCGGGAAATGAGCAGTTCTTC. It specifies CASSQDLTGAGNEQFF.

This clonotype was seen a few times. The chain employs TRBV18 and TRBJ1-6, with 8 bases identical to TRBD1. V shed 1 base and J 5 bases; nucleotides not matched to a gene: 4. The germline V gene has CDR1 KGHSH and CDR2 LQKENI. The CDR3 is 16 residues long. The CDR3 sequence is CASSPQGTGNNSPLHF. The CDR3 DNA is TGTGCCAGCTCACCACAGGGGACAGGAAATAATTCACCCCTCCACTTT. Full variable domain (outside the CDR3, taken from reference TRBV18 and TRBJ1-6): NAGVMQNPRHLVRRRGQEARLRCSPMKGHSHVYWYRQLPEEGLKFMVYLQKENIIDESGMPKERFSAEFPKEGPSILRIQQVVRGDSAAYFCASSPQGTGNNSPLHFGNGTRLTVT.

The genes are TRBV12-3 or TRBV12-4 and TRBJ1-5; possible D gene TRBD1, 6 bases. V was cut by 6 bases and J by 4 bases, with 16 bases left in between. The CDR3 has 15 residues. CDR3 protein: CASRSFEGGNQPQHF. For the CDR3, the DNA is TGTGCCAGCAGGTCTTTCGAGGGGGGGAATCAGCCCCAGCATTTT.